The 21 T cell receptor beta chains listed next were all sequenced from one sample in a study of blood T cells in healthy people across ages. A second PCR, run for roughly 7 to 12 cycles, used a sample-barcoded 5' primer plus a J-beta primer mix. TCRdb used MiXCR to reprocess the 5' RACE reads, holding one entry per CDR3 protein. The sample lists about 1.7 million distinct CDR3 sequences, 28% occurring once. Sequencing used blood. The receptors were sampled from a woman younger than 45 in good health.

The V call is TRBV20-1, the J call TRBJ1-2; a possible D gene is TRBD1 (6 bases). In germline, CDR1 is DFQATT, CDR2 SNEGSKA (reference sequence). V gave up 5 bases and J gave up 0 bases, with 10 bases separating them. CDR3 length: 13 residues. CDR3 protein: CSALDRSNYGYTF. The DNA of the CDR3 is TGCAGTGCTTTAGACAGGTCTAACTATGGCTACACCTTC.

Of note for this clonotype: The junction does not match germline at one end; this may be a read error. CDR3 region: CAWSEGTGETDAQYF. Here the CDR3 DNA reads TGTGCCTGGAGTGAGGGGACGGGGGAGACAGATGCGCAGTATTTT. The chain is built from TRBV30 and TRBJ2-3, with D perhaps TRBD2 (6 bases). The CDR3 is 15 residues long. Germline CDR1 is GTSNPN and CDR2 is SVGIG (reference sequence).

The sample holds a few counts of this clonotype. This chain connects TRBV9 to TRBJ2-3; 7 bases fit TRBD2. The CDR3 runs 15 residues. The V gene end was trimmed by 4 bases and the J gene end by 2 bases; junction bases not matched to a gene: 7. CDR1 is SGDLS, CDR2 YYNGEE, per germline. The CDR3 DNA sequence: TGTGCCAGCAGCCTCAGCGGGGTATACACAGATACGCAGTATTTT. As protein: CASSLSGVYTDTQYF.

The chain combines TRBV24-1 with TRBJ2-1; D remains unclear. Germline CDR1 KGHDR, CDR2 SFDVKD. This CDR3 is 13 amino acids long. Between the trimmed V and J ends, which lost 9 bases and 5 bases, there was a span of 13 bases. DNA for the CDR3: TGTGCCACCGAGTCGCGTCAGGACAATGAGCAGTTCTTC. Protein: CATESRQDNEQFF.

For this clonotype: At one boundary the junction diverges from the germline segment, which might be a read error. This chain uses TRBV7-2 with TRBJ2-7; D gene ambiguous. The CDR3 covers 12 residues. Per germline, CDR1 SGHTA and CDR2 FQGNSA. The CDR3 loop is CANSYGSYEQYF. CDR3 nucleotide sequence: TGTGCCAACAGCTATGGGTCCTACGAGCAGTACTTC.

The chain is built from TRBV20-1 and TRBJ2-7; TRBD2 aligns across 8 bases. CDR1 is DFQATT and CDR2 is SNEGSKA in the germline V gene (reference sequence). With V trimmed by 6 bases and J by 4 bases, 26 bases remained unmatched. There are 19 residues in the CDR3. The CDR3 spells CSAAKVVTPGTRQRYEQYF. The DNA for the CDR3 is TGCAGTGCCGCCAAGGTGGTGACCCCCGGGACTAGACAGAGGTACGAGCAGTACTTC.

The chain combines TRBV6-6 with TRBJ1-1, with 12 bases fitting TRBD1. Germline V gene data show CDR1 as MNHNY and CDR2 as SVGAGI (reference sequence). This CDR3 has 16 amino acids. Trimming at V came to 6 bases and at J to 0 bases, leaving 5 bases not matched to a gene. The CDR3 DNA sequence: TGTGCCAGCAGACCGGGACAGGGGGCGATGAACACTGAAGCTTTCTTT. It specifies CASRPGQGAMNTEAFF.

The chain links TRBV28 to TRBJ2-7; the D gene is possibly TRBD2 (5 bases). The J call is uncertain, as TRBJ2-5 better fits the DNA end. This CDR3 spans 15 amino acids. The germline V gene has CDR1 MDHEN and CDR2 SYDVKM. As DNA, the CDR3 is TGTGCCAGCAGTCTACCTCTAGCTGAGATCGAGACCCAGTACTTC. Translation: CASSLPLAEIETQYF.

This clonotype was observed a few times. V gene TRBV3-1 combines with J gene TRBJ2-7; D tentatively reads TRBD1 or TRBD2 (5 bases each). The CDR3 totals 15 residues. Germline CDR1 is LGHDT and CDR2 is YNNKEL (reference sequence). V lost 2 bases, J lost 0 bases, and 11 bases lay in between. CDR3 sequence: CASSQPGRNSYEQYF. The CDR3 bases are TGTGCCAGCAGCCAACCGGGACGCAACTCCTACGAGCAGTACTTC.

This clonotype appeared a few times. The chain carries TRBV9 and TRBJ2-3; D might be TRBD1 (5 bases). Germline V gene sequence: CDR1 SGDLS, CDR2 YYNGEE. V lost 0 bases, J lost 6 bases, and 14 bases lay in between. The CDR3 totals 15 residues. Here the CDR3 reads CASSVGGLGQDTQYF. CDR3 nucleotide sequence: TGTGCCAGCAGCGTAGGCGGCTTGGGGCAGGATACGCAGTATTTT.

Worth noting for this clonotype: One base away lies a much larger clone, so this may be a sequencing read error. The chain couples TRBV29-1 to TRBJ2-7; 7 nucleotides line up with TRBD1. The V gene end was trimmed by 5 bases and the J gene end by 2 bases; junction bases not matched to a gene: 9. This CDR3 region has 14 residues. The germline gives CDR1 SQVTM, CDR2 ANQGSEA. The CDR3 nucleotides read TGCAGCGTTTACGCCGGGACAGCGACCTACGAGCAGTACTTC. Translation gives CSVYAGTATYEQYF.

This clonotype was counted a few times. The chain employs TRBV7-2 and TRBJ2-1, with TRBD2 matching over 14 bases. The V gene's germline CDR1 is SGHTA and CDR2 FQGNSA. This CDR3 is 14 amino acids long. The J segment lost 9 bases and the V segment lost 3 bases, leaving 1 base of the junction unmatched. This CDR3 reads CASSLGTSGSEQFF. The CDR3 bases are TGTGCCAGCAGCTTGGGGACTAGCGGGAGTGAGCAGTTCTTC. The entire variable domain, with the rest obtained from reference TRBV7-2 and TRBJ2-1, is as follows: GAGVSQSPSNKVTEKGKDVELRCDPISGHTALYWYRQSLGQGLEFLIYFQGNSAPDKSGLPSDRFSAERTGGSVSTLTIQRTQQEDSAVYLCASSLGTSGSEQFFGPGTRLTVL.

This clonotype was found many times. The rearrangement links TRBV7-9 to TRBJ2-6; 9 bases align to TRBD2. Germline V lookup: CDR1 SEHNR, CDR2 FQNEAQ (reference sequence). V lost 6 bases to trimming and J lost 0 bases; unmatched junction nucleotides: 9. This CDR3 comprises 18 residues. As DNA, the CDR3 is TGTGCCAGCAGTCTCACTAGCGGGCTGAGCTCTGGGGCCAACGTCCTGACTTTC. Translated, it gives CASSLTSGLSSGANVLTF.

The chain carries TRBV18 and TRBJ2-1; 10 bases match TRBD2. The CDR3 has 17 amino acids. Germline assignment: CDR1 KGHSH and CDR2 LQKENI. With 6 bases clipped from V and 7 bases from J, the junction kept 15 bases outside the gene matches. DNA of the CDR3: TGTGCCAGCTCTCTTAGACCGGGACTAGCGATTCGGAATGAGCAGTTCTTC. It translates to CASSLRPGLAIRNEQFF.

The genes are TRBV6-1 and TRBJ2-5; TRBD1 agrees at 7 bases. J lost 5 bases, V lost 7 bases, and 16 bases had no gene match. Germline V gives CDR1 MNHNS, CDR2 SASEGT. The CDR3 runs to 16 residues. In DNA form, the CDR3 reads TGTGCCAGCAACAGAGAGGGGGCCGTGGGTTGGGAGACCCAGTACTTC. Its translation: CASNREGAVGWETQYF.

This clonotype was picked up one time. The chain links TRBV27 to TRBJ2-1, with TRBD1 identical over 7 bases. V shed 5 bases and J 8 bases; nucleotides not matched to a gene: 12. Germline loops: CDR1 MNHEY, CDR2 SMNVEV (reference sequence). This CDR3 is 15 amino acids long. DNA of the CDR3: TGTGCCAGCAGTCGCAGGAGAGGGGGCCCCGATGAGCAGTTCTTC. It is translated as CASSRRRGGPDEQFF.

In this sample, this clonotype turned up a few times. The rearrangement joins TRBV5-1 to TRBJ2-7, with D possibly being TRBD1 or TRBD2 (5 bases each). The CDR3 extends over 15 amino acids. Germline V gene lookup returns CDR1 SGHRS and CDR2 YFSETQ. Trimming shortened V by 4 bases and J by 0 bases, and 14 bases separated the two germline ends. The CDR3, as DNA: TGCGCCAGCAGCCACGGGACGGCTAACTCCTACGAGCAGTACTTC. It specifies CASSHGTANSYEQYF.

The rearrangement links TRBV21-1 to TRBJ1-4; whether TRBD1, the table's D call, matches the DNA was not checked. TRBV21-1 is a recognized pseudogene. The CDR3 covers 19 residues. CDR3 residues: CASSKDVPGWGLFNEKLFF. Written as DNA, the CDR3 is TGTGCCAGCAGCAAAGATGTTCCGGGCTGGGGACTTTTTAATGAAAAACTGTTTTTT.

The table lists this clonotype with a count of one. For the CDR3, the DNA is TGTGCCAGCAGTTTTATCGGGGGGAAGAACACTGAAGCTTTCTTT. Amino acids: CASSFIGGKNTEAFF. The rearrangement uses TRBV28 and TRBJ1-1; a weak D match, TRBD1 (5 bases). V gave up 3 bases and J gave up 1 base, with 12 bases separating them. This CDR3 spans 15 amino acids. Per the germline V gene, CDR1 is MDHEN and CDR2 is SYDVKM.

This clonotype has more than one count but fewer than ten. The rearrangement links TRBV11-2 to TRBJ1-4; 7 nucleotides align to TRBD1. This CDR3 has 14 amino acids. The ends lost 4 bases at V and 7 bases at J; junction bases unmatched: 6. Germline V gene sequence: CDR1 SGHAT, CDR2 FQNNGV. The CDR3 loop reads CASSSPGGTEKLFF. Here the CDR3 DNA reads TGTGCCAGCAGCTCCCCAGGGGGGACTGAAAAACTGTTTTTT.

The chain joins TRBV5-1 to TRBJ2-1; D gene unclear. Germline-derived CDR1 and CDR2 are SGHRS and YFSETQ. The CDR3 is 14 amino acids. Trimming took 4 bases from V and 0 from J, leaving 8 bases between them. CDR3 bases: TGCGCCAGCAGCCCTCCCACCTCCTACAATGAGCAGTTCTTC. Translation: CASSPPTSYNEQFF.